The 16 T cell receptor beta chains reported below all come from one sample, sequenced in a study of tumor-infiltrating lymphocytes in localized non-small cell lung cancer. Only in-frame clones appear in the TCRdb table, and some are missing; sequencing was by immunoSEQ multiplex PCR. This sample has approximately 5,100 clones, with 81% found just once. The specimen was lung tumor tissue. These receptors were obtained from a human donor with non-small cell lung cancer.

The chain uses TRBV6-5 and TRBJ1-3, with D maybe TRBD1 (6 bases). The CDR3 extends over 14 amino acids. V lost 8 bases and J 3 bases, leaving 14 bases between the germline ends. The germline V gene encodes CDR1 MNHEY and CDR2 SVGAGI. The CDR3 is CASGQGKDGNTIYF. DNA for the CDR3: TGTGCCAGCGGGCAGGGGAAAGATGGAAACACCATATATTTT.

The chain recombines TRBV11-3 with TRBJ2-2, with 10 nucleotides matching TRBD1. The CDR3 spans 17 residues. Germline-derived CDR1 and CDR2 are SGHNT and YENEEA. The V and J ends lost 1 base and 1 base, in that order; junction bases with no gene match: 3. The DNA of the CDR3 is TGTGCCAGCAGCTTAGTTTGGACAGGGGGGAACACCGGGGAGCTGTTTTTT. This sequence encodes CASSLVWTGGNTGELFF.

A few counts support this clone. The V and J genes are TRBV4-3 and TRBJ2-3, with D unresolved. V dropped 1 base and J dropped 3 bases, with 5 bases sitting between them. The CDR3 covers 13 residues. CDR1 is LGHNA, CDR2 YSLEER, per germline. DNA of the CDR3: TGCGCCAGCAGCCAAGTAAGGACAGATACGCAGTATTTT. This sequence encodes CASSQVRTDTQYF.

On this clone itself: One junction end does not reproduce the germline sequence, and a read error may be involved. CDR3 residues: CASSLDFPRGTSGYEQYF. CDR3 coding DNA: TGTGCTAGCAGCTTAGATTTTCCCAGGGGGACTAGCGGCTACGAGCAGTACTTC. The V call is TRBV7-7, the J call TRBJ2-7, with TRBD2 matching over 11 bases. The CDR3 has 18 residues. Per germline, CDR1 SSHAT and CDR2 FNYEAQ (reference sequence).

The chain uses TRBV7-9 and TRBJ2-7; tentative D call: TRBD1 (6 bases). V lost 1 base to trimming and J lost 3 bases, with 16 bases between them. The CDR3 covers 16 residues. Germline values: CDR1 SEHNR, CDR2 FQNEAQ (reference sequence). The DNA for the CDR3 is TGTGCCAGCAGCTTAGGCGAGTACAGGGTCGACTACGAGCAGTACTTC. Translating gives CASSLGEYRVDYEQYF. The variable domain in full, with the rest retrieved from reference TRBV7-9 and TRBJ2-7, is DTGVSQNPRHKITKRGQNVTFRCDPISEHNRLYWYRQTLGQGPEFLTYFQNEAQLEKSRLLSDRFSAERPKGSFSTLEIQRTEQGDSAMYLCASSLGEYRVDYEQYFGPGTRLTVT.

In its sample, this clone is medium-sized. The chain links TRBV7-9 to TRBJ1-2; 8 bases line up with TRBD1. The CDR3 has 15 amino acids. V gave up 1 base and J gave up 8 bases; unmatched junction bases: 9. Germline V gene lookup returns CDR1 SEHNR and CDR2 FQNEAQ (reference sequence). CDR3 loop: CASSLDRQGAWGYTF. For the CDR3, the DNA is TGTGCCAGCAGCTTAGATCGGCAGGGGGCGTGGGGCTACACCTTC.

The chain employs TRBV2 and TRBJ2-5; 7 positions agree with TRBD1. The CDR3 runs to 13 residues. Germline values: CDR1 SNHLY, CDR2 FYNNEI. Trimming removed 6 bases from V and 3 bases from J; junction bases left unmatched: 4. The CDR3 region is CASSEGAEETQYF. CDR3 nucleotide sequence: TGTGCCAGCAGCGAGGGGGCCGAAGAGACCCAGTACTTC.

This sequence joins TRBV7-9 and TRBJ1-3, with D hard to call. The CDR3 runs 14 residues. Trimming stripped 3 bases from V and 0 bases from J, with 6 bases between. Germline CDR1 SEHNR, CDR2 FQNEAQ (reference sequence). CDR3 protein: CASSFTISGNTIYF. The CDR3 DNA reads as TGTGCCAGCAGCTTTACCATCTCTGGAAACACCATATATTTT. Full variable domain (missing parts from reference TRBV7-9 and TRBJ1-3): DTGVSQNPRHKITKRGQNVTFRCDPISEHNRLYWYRQTLGQGPEFLTYFQNEAQLEKSRLLSDRFSAERPKGSFSTLEIQRTEQGDSAMYLCASSFTISGNTIYFGEGSWLTVV.

Concerning this clone: Other DNA sequences from this sample encode an identical CDR3 as well. The chain carries TRBV30 and TRBJ2-3; D possibly corresponds to TRBD1 (5 bases). CDR1 and CDR2 from the germline V gene are GTSNPN and SVGIG (reference sequence). The CDR3 runs 12 residues. V lost 2 bases and J lost 6, with 9 bases in between. The CDR3 DNA is TGTGCCTGGAGTTACAGGCGGGATACGCAGTATTTT. It is translated as CAWSYRRDTQYF.

By sample share, this clone is large. The V call is TRBV4-1, the J call TRBJ2-7; the D gene is possibly TRBD2 (6 bases). V lost 4 bases to trimming and J lost 3 bases, with 16 bases between them. CDR1 MGHRA and CDR2 YSYEKL come from the germline V gene. CDR3 length: 15 amino acids. DNA for the CDR3: TGCGCCAGCAGCCCCGGTAGCGGAGAAGGCTACGAGCAGTACTTC. The encoded protein is CASSPGSGEGYEQYF.

V and J are TRBV2 and TRBJ1-1, with D possibly TRBD1 on 5 matching bases. Per the germline V gene, CDR1 is SNHLY and CDR2 is FYNNEI. Trimming left V 4 bases short and J 4 bases short, with 16 bases between. The length of the CDR3 is 15 residues. In nucleotides, the CDR3 is TGTGCCAGCAGTGCGACAGTGGGGGAGGGCACTGAAGCTTTCTTT. This codes for CASSATVGEGTEAFF.

The rearrangement links TRBV7-9 to TRBJ2-1; 7 nucleotides match TRBD2. V trimming: 3 bases; J trimming: 0 bases; junction bases outside the gene matches: 11. Germline V gives CDR1 SEHNR, CDR2 FQNEAQ (reference sequence). The CDR3 has 18 amino acids. CDR3 sequence (DNA): TGTGCCAGCAGCTTGACCGGGTTGCGGGGGAGCTCCTACAATGAGCAGTTCTTC. Its protein product is CASSLTGLRGSSYNEQFF.

The V gene is TRBV5-1, the J gene TRBJ1-1; D possibly corresponds to TRBD1 (5 bases). In germline, CDR1 is SGHRS, CDR2 YFSETQ. The CDR3 spans 14 residues. V lost 0 bases to trimming and J lost 2 bases, with 8 bases between them. Here the CDR3 reads CASSLEQGNTEAFF. CDR3 in DNA: TGCGCCAGCAGCTTGGAGCAGGGAAACACTGAAGCTTTCTTT.

This clone was recorded only once. The chain employs TRBV5-1 and TRBJ1-1; possibly TRBD1 for D (5 bases). The CDR3 contains 16 residues. Trimming took 5 bases from V and 1 from J, leaving 18 bases between them. In germline, CDR1 is SGHRS, CDR2 YFSETQ. The CDR3 region is CASSFGHLGPNTEAFF. In DNA form, the CDR3 reads TGCGCCAGCAGTTTTGGACACTTGGGACCGAACACTGAAGCTTTCTTT. The entire variable domain, with the rest obtained from reference TRBV5-1 and TRBJ1-1, is as follows: KAGVTQTPRYLIKTRGQQVTLSCSPISGHRSVSWYQQTPGQGLQFLFEYFSETQRNKGNFPGRFSGRQFSNSRSEMNVSTLELGDSALYLCASSFGHLGPNTEAFFGQGTRLTVV.

The chain employs TRBV9 and TRBJ2-1, with 9 bases matching TRBD1. Germline CDR1 SGDLS, CDR2 YYNGEE. V shed 0 bases, J shed 7 bases, and the junction held 8 bases outside the gene matches. The CDR3 is 16 residues long. The CDR3 here is CASSVARGQGLNEQFF. The CDR3 coding sequence is TGTGCCAGCAGCGTAGCTCGAGGACAGGGGCTGAATGAGCAGTTCTTC.

Notes on this clone: A junction end diverges from the germline sequence, so it may reflect a read error. The chain uses TRBV7-7 and TRBJ2-2; 10 nucleotides match TRBD2. Germline CDR1 is SSHAT and CDR2 is FNYEAQ (reference sequence). The CDR3 runs 14 residues. The CDR3 loop is CASSQGLAHGELFF. CDR3 bases: TGTGCTAGCAGCCAGGGACTAGCGCACGGGGAGCTGTTTTTT.